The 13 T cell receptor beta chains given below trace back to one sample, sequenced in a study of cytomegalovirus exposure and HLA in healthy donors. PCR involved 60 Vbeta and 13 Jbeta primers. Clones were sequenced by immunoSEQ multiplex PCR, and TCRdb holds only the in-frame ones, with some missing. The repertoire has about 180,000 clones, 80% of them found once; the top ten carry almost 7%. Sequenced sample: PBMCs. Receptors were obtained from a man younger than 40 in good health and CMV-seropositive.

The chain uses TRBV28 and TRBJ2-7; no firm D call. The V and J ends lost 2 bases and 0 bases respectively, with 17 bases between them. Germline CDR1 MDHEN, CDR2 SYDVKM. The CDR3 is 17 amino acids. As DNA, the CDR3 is TGTGCCAGCAGTTTAACAGCAATGAATACCGACTCCTACGAGCAGTACTTC. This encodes CASSLTAMNTDSYEQYF.

DNA of the CDR3: TGTGCCAGCAGTAAGGGTCAGGGCGGTAGTGTAAGCTACGAGCAGTACTTC. Translation: CASSKGQGGSVSYEQYF. V and J are TRBV27 and TRBJ2-5; D might be TRBD1 (5 bases). The end of the DNA fits TRBJ2-7 better, so the J call may be wrong. The germline CDR1 and CDR2 sequences are MNHEY and SMNVEV (reference sequence). The CDR3 covers 17 residues.

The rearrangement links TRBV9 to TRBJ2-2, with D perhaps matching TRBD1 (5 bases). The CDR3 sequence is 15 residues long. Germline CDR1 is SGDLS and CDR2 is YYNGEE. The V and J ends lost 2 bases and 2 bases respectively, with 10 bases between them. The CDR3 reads CASSVDSENTGELFF. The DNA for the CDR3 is TGTGCCAGCAGCGTTGACAGTGAAAACACCGGGGAGCTGTTTTTT.

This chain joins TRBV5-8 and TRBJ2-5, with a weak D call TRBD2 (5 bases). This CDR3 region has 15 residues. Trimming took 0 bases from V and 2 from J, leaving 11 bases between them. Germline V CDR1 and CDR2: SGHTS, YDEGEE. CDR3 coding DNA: TGTGCCAGCAGCTTGGCCATCGGGGTACAAGAGACCCAGTACTTC. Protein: CASSLAIGVQETQYF.

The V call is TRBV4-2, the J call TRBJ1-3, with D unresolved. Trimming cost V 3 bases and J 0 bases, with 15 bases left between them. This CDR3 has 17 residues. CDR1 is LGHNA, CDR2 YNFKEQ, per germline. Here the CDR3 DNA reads TGTGCCAGCAGCCAGGCTGGGGAGGCGTACTCTGGAAACACCATATATTTT. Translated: CASSQAGEAYSGNTIYF.

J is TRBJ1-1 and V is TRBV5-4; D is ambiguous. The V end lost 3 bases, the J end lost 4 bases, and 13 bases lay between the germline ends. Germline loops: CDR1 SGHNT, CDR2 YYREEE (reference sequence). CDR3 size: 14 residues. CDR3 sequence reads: CASSWKYSFTEAFF. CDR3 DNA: TGTGCCAGCAGCTGGAAATACAGCTTCACTGAAGCTTTCTTT.

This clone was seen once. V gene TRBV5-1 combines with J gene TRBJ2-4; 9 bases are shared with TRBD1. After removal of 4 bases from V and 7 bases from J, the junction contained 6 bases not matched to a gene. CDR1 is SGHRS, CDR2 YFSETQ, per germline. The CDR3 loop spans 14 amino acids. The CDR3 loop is CASSPGQGNNIQYF. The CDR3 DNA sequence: TGCGCCAGCAGCCCGGGACAGGGTAATAACATTCAGTACTTC.

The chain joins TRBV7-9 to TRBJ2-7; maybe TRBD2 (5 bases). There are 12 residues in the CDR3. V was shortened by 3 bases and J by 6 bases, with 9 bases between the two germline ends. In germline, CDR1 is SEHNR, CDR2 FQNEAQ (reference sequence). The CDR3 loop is CASSLAAGEQYF. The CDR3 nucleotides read TGTGCCAGCAGCTTGGCCGCGGGCGAGCAGTACTTC.

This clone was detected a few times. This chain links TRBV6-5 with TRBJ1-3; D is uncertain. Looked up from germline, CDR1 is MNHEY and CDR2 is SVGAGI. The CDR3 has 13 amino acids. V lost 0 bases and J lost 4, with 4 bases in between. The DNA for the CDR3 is TGTGCCAGCAGTTACTCCTCGGGAAACACCATATATTTT. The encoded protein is CASSYSSGNTIYF.

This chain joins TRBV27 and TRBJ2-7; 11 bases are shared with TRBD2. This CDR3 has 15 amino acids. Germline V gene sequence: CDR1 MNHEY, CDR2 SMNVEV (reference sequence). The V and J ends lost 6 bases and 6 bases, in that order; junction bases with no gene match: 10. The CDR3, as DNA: TGTGCCAGCAGCTCCCGCGGGACTAGCGGCCCCGAGCAGTACTTC. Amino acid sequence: CASSSRGTSGPEQYF.

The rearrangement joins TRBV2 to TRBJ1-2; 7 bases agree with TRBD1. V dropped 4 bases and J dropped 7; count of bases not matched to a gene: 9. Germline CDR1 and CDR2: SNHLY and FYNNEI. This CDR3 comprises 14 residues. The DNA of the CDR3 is TGTGCCAGCAGTGGGGGGAGAGGGGGCAGTGGCTACACCTTC. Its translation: CASSGGRGGSGYTF.

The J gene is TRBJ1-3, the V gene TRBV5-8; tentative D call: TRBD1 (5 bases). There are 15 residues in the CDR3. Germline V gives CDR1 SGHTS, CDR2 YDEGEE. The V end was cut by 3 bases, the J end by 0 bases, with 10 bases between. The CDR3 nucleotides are TGTGCCAGCAGCTGGAGGGGTGGCTCTGGAAACACCATATATTTT. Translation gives CASSWRGGSGNTIYF.

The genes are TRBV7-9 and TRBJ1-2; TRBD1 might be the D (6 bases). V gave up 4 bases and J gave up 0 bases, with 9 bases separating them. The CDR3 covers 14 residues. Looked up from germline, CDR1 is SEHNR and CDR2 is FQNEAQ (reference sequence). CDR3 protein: CASSSTGSNYGYTF. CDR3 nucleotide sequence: TGTGCCAGCAGCTCTACAGGGTCTAACTATGGCTACACCTTC.